The rows below give T cell receptor beta chains drawn from one sample of a study of blood T cells in healthy people across ages. TCRdb fed the 5' RACE reads into MiXCR, producing one record per CDR3 protein. Among some 1.5 million distinct CDR3 sequences listed, about 30% were seen once. Sequences were obtained from blood. Every receptor here comes from a woman aged 30 to 39 in good health. Both conserved end residues are part of each CDR3. Fields, in order: D gene, clone size, V gene, J gene, CDR3 protein, CDR3 DNA. The D gene is left open where the match is weak. Clone size is not always given. Where it is, it says once, few, many or a class for expanded clones.

d_gene: TRBD1
abundance: NA
v_gene: TRBV7-2
j_gene: TRBJ1-5
CDR3aa: CASSVRQGPNQPQHF
CDR3nt: TGTGCCAGCAGCGTACGACAGGGCCCCAATCAGCCCCAGCATTTT

d_gene: NA
abundance: few
v_gene: TRBV20-1
j_gene: TRBJ2-1
CDR3aa: CSGRLVPGGEQFF
CDR3nt: TGCAGTGGGAGACTAGTGCCCGGGGGTGAGCAGTTCTTC

d_gene: TRBD1
abundance: few
v_gene: TRBV6-5
j_gene: TRBJ1-1
CDR3aa: CACYRGRTEAFF
CDR3nt: TGTGCCTGTTACAGGGGAAGAACTGAAGCTTTCTTT

d_gene: NA
abundance: many
v_gene: TRBV28
j_gene: TRBJ2-3
CDR3aa: CASSPAGLDSTDTQYF
CDR3nt: TGTGCCAGCAGCCCTGCAGGGTTAGATAGCACAGATACGCAGTATTTT

d_gene: NA
abundance: NA
v_gene: TRBV7-3
j_gene: TRBJ2-2
CDR3aa: CASSLLGGGAGTGELFF
CDR3nt: TGTGCCAGCAGCTTATTGGGAGGGGGCGCGGGCACCGGGGAGCTGTTTTTT

d_gene: NA
abundance: many
v_gene: TRBV20-1
j_gene: TRBJ2-7
CDR3aa: CSARVAHEQYF
CDR3nt: TGCAGTGCTAGGGTAGCCCACGAGCAGTACTTC

d_gene: TRBD1
abundance: NA
v_gene: TRBV6-1
j_gene: TRBJ1-1
CDR3aa: CASSEGDRGKTFF
CDR3nt: TGTGCCAGCAGTGAAGGGGACAGGGGAAAAACTTTCTTT

d_gene: TRBD2
abundance: many
v_gene: TRBV7-2
j_gene: TRBJ2-7
CDR3aa: CASSLGLAAPYEQYF
CDR3nt: TGTGCCAGCAGCTTGGGACTAGCGGCCCCCTACGAGCAGTACTTC

d_gene: TRBD1
abundance: many
v_gene: TRBV7-2
j_gene: TRBJ2-5
CDR3aa: CASSLGLRGQETQYF
CDR3nt: TGTGCCAGTAGCTTAGGGCTCAGGGGGCAAGAGACCCAGTACTTC

d_gene: TRBD2
abundance: few
v_gene: TRBV6-1
j_gene: TRBJ2-1
CDR3aa: CASSERTSGSSYNEQFF
CDR3nt: TGTGCCAGCAGTGAAAGAACTAGCGGGAGTTCCTACAATGAGCAGTTCTTC

d_gene: TRBD1
abundance: few
v_gene: TRBV20-1
j_gene: TRBJ1-1
CDR3aa: CSAPGQGPAIMTTEAFF
CDR3nt: TGCAGTGCTCCTGGACAGGGCCCCGCGATTATGACGACTGAAGCTTTCTTT